This T cell receptor (beta chain) was sequenced for a study of cytomegalovirus exposure and HLA in healthy donors. Findings and limits, study-wide: Segments of the TCR beta V type were, in most cases, productive about 87% or about 30% of the time in an earlier analysis.

Trimming took 6 bases from V and 4 from J; bases not matched to a gene: 9. This CDR3 region has 15 residues. CDR1 is MNHEY and CDR2 is SVGAGI in the germline V gene. Comments on this clone: Its antigen is unidentified.

The PCR was carried out with 60 Vbeta primers and 13 Jbeta primers. Clones were sequenced by immunoSEQ multiplex PCR, and TCRdb holds only the in-frame ones, with some missing. The sample lists around 210,000 clones, more than 60% occurring once. V gene TRBV6-5 combines with J gene TRBJ1-5; TRBD1 aligns across 7 bases. The receptor was isolated from a man in his fifties in good health and CMV-seronegative. The sample consisted of PBMCs. Here the CDR3 DNA reads TGTGCCAGCAGCTCCGACAGGGCGGAGAATCAGCCCCAGCATTTT. Translation gives CASSSDRAENQPQHF.